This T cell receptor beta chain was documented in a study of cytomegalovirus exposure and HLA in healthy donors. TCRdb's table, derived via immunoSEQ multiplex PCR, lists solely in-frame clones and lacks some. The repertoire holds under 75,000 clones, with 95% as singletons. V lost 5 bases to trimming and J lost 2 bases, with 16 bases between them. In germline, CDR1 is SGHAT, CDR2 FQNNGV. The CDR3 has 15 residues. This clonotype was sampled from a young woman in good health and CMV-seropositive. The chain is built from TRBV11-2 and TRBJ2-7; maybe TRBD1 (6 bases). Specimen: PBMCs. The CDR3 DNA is TGTGCCAGCAGCCCCTATCGACAGGAACCCTACGAGCAGTACTTC. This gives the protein CASSPYRQEPYEQYF. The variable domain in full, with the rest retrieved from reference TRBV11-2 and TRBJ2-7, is EAGVAQSPRYKIIEKRQSVAFWCNPISGHATLYWYQQILGQGPKLLIQFQNNGVVDDSQLPKDRFSAERLKGVDSTLKIQPAKLEDSAVYLCASSPYRQEPYEQYFGPGTRLTVT.